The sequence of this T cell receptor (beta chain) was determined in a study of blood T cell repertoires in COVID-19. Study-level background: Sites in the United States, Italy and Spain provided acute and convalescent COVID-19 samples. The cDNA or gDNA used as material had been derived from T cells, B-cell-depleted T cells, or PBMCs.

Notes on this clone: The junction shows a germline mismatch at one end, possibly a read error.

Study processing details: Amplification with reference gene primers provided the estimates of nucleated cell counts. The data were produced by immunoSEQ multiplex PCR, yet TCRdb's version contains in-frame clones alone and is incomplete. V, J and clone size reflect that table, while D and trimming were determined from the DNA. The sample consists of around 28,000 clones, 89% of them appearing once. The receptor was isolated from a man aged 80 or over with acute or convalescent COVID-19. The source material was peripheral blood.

CDR3 in DNA: TGTGCTAGCAGCCCTACTAGCGGGGCCCGGGGCGAGCAGTTCTTC. Its translation is CASSPTSGARGEQFF. The chain recombines TRBV7-7 with TRBJ2-1; 10 nucleotides line up with TRBD2. Looked up from germline, CDR1 is SSHAT and CDR2 is FNYEAQ (reference sequence). The CDR3 has 15 amino acids.